This TCR beta chain comes out of a study of a mutant IDH1 vaccine in newly diagnosed glioma. Overall study: Prior therapy was radiotherapy, temozolomide, or both; most received both. General study results and limits: There seemed to be no relation between pseudoprogression and changes in top peripheral T cell clonotypes.

As to time point: week 47, end of study. Vaccinated patients received 300 ug of mutant IDH1 20-mer peptide per dose, with topical imiquimod. New IDH1-mutant, ATRX-lost WHO grade 3 or 4 astrocytomas occurred in donors. The V and J ends lost 2 bases and 6 bases respectively, with 5 bases between them. The CDR3 loop spans 12 amino acids. The V gene's germline CDR1 is MDHEN and CDR2 SYDVKM. To note about this clone: Its antigen is not identified.

Assay used: immunoSEQ multiplex PCR; TCRdb lists only in-frame clones, some missing. The sample lists 30,000 to 40,000 clones, approximately 90% occurring once. The receptor was derived from a woman between 40 and 55 years old with glioma. This chain connects TRBV28 to TRBJ1-5; D is undetermined. The sample consisted of PBMCs, taken from a glioma patient whose treatment included an IDH1 peptide vaccine. The CDR3 here is CASSLVGQPQHF. The CDR3 DNA reads TGTGCCAGCAGTTTAGTCGGTCAGCCCCAGCATTTT.